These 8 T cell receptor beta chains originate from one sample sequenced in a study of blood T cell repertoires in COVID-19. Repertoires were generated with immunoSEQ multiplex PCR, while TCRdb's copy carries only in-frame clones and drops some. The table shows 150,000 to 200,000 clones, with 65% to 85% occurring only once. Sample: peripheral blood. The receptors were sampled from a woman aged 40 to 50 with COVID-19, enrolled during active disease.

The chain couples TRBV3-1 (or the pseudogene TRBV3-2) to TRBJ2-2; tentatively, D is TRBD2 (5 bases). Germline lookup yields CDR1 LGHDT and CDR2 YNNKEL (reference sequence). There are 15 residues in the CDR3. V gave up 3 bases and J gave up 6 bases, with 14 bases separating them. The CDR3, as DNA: TGTGCCAGCAGCCAGCTGTTGGGAGCGGCCGGGGAGCTGTTTTTT. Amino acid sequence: CASSQLLGAAGELFF.

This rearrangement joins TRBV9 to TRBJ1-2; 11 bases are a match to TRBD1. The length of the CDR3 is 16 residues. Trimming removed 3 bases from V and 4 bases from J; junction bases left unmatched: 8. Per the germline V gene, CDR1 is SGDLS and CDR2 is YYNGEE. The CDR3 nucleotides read TGTGCCAGCAGCGACACTAGGACAGGGGGCTTCTATGGCTACACCTTC. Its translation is CASSDTRTGGFYGYTF. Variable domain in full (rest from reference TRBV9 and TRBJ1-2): DSGVTQTPKHLITATGQRVTLRCSPRSGDLSVYWYQQSLDQGLQFLIQYYNGEERAKGNILERFSAQQFPDLHSELNLSSLELGDSALYFCASSDTRTGGFYGYTFGSGTRLTVV.

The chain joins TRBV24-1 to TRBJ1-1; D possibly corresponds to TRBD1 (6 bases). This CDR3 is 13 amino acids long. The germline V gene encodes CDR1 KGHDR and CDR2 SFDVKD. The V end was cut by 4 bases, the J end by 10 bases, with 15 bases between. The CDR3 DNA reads TGTGCCACCAGTGACCGAGGACAGTTGGCAGCTTTCTTT. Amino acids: CATSDRGQLAAFF.

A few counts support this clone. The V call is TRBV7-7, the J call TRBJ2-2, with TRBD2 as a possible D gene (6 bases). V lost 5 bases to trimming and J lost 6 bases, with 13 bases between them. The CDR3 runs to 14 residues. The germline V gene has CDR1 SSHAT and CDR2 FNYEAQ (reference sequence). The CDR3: CASSPGGWAGELFF. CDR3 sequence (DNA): TGTGCCAGCAGCCCTGGGGGGTGGGCCGGGGAGCTGTTTTTT.

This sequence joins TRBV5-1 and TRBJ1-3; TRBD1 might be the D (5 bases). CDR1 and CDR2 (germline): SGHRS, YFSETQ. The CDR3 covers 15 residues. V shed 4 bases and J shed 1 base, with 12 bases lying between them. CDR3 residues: CASSPRRGSGNTIYF. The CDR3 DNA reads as TGCGCCAGCAGCCCCCGGAGGGGATCTGGAAACACCATATATTTT. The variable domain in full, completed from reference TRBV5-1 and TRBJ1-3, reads KAGVTQTPRYLIKTRGQQVTLSCSPISGHRSVSWYQQTPGQGLQFLFEYFSETQRNKGNFPGRFSGRQFSNSRSEMNVSTLELGDSALYLCASSPRRGSGNTIYFGEGSWLTVV.

The DNA of the CDR3 is TGTGCCAGCACCGATCGACAGGGCCCGACCTACGAGCAGTACTTC. Its translation is CASTDRQGPTYEQYF. The V call is TRBV6-5, the J call TRBJ2-7; TRBD1 aligns across 7 bases. In germline, CDR1 is MNHEY, CDR2 SVGAGI. The CDR3 covers 15 residues. Trimming removed 7 bases from V and 2 bases from J; junction bases left unmatched: 11.

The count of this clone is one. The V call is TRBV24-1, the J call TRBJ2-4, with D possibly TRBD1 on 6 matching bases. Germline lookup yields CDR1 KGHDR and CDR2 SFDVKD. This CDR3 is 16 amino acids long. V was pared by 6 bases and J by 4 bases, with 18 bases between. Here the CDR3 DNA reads TGTGCCACCAGTCCGGCACCCGGGACAAAAAAAAACATTCAGTACTTC. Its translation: CATSPAPGTKKNIQYF.

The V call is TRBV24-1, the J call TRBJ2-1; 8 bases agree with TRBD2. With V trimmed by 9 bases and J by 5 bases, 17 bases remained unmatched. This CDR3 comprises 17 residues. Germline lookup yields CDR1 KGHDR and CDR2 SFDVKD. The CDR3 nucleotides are TGTGCCACCTTCGCGCTAGCGGGTCCCCCAGATAACAATGAGCAGTTCTTC. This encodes CATFALAGPPDNNEQFF.